This passage covers 18 T cell receptor beta chains from one sample sequenced in a study of beta chain features in type 1 diabetes. Expressed TCRB transcripts were sequenced, since all the RNA that had been isolated was reverse transcribed. The assay was immunoSEQ multiplex PCR, and TCRdb's table has in-frame clones only and misses some. The sample records around 150,000 clones, 63% being singletons. Their target antigens are unknown. Study-wide findings and caveats: Moderately but significantly shorter TCRB CDR3s were found in Type 1 diabetes patients in all four CD4+ subsets.

Sequencing was performed on naive CD4+ T cells from blood. The receptor source for this set is a man younger than 40 with type 1 diabetes.

This chain links TRBV15 with TRBJ2-5; perhaps TRBD2 as D (6 bases). The CDR3 consists of 15 residues. Germline CDR1 and CDR2: LNHNV and YYDKDF (reference sequence). Trimming shortened V by 1 base and J by 9 bases, and 18 bases separated the two germline ends. The CDR3 DNA reads TGTGCCACCAGCAGAGTACCCCCCGTGGCGGGACCCCAGTACTTC. Protein sequence: CATSRVPPVAGPQYF.

V and J are TRBV30 and TRBJ1-1; D not resolved. Germline CDR1 and CDR2: GTSNPN and SVGIG (reference sequence). The CDR3 extends over 12 amino acids. V lost 6 bases and J lost 4, with 12 bases in between. CDR3 sequence reads: CACAREGTEAFF. CDR3 nucleotide sequence: TGTGCCTGCGCCCGGGAAGGCACTGAAGCTTTCTTT.

This clone was counted between two and nine times. Here the CDR3 DNA reads TGCAGCGTCTCACCGGACAGGGTCGGCCACAATGAGCAGTTCTTC. Translating it yields CSVSPDRVGHNEQFF. J is TRBJ2-1 and V is TRBV29-1, with 8 bases that match TRBD1. CDR1 SQVTM and CDR2 ANQGSEA come from the germline V gene. J lost 5 bases, V lost 6 bases, and 12 bases had no gene match. CDR3 size: 15 residues.

V and J are TRBV7-2 and TRBJ2-5; no firm D call. Germline-derived CDR1 and CDR2 are SGHTA and FQGNSA. This CDR3 contains 14 residues. The V end lost 5 bases, the J end lost 0 bases, and 10 bases lay between the germline ends. In DNA form, the CDR3 reads TGTGCCAGCAGCCTTCGGGCGGACCAAGAGACCCAGTACTTC. Translated: CASSLRADQETQYF.

The chain uses TRBV21-1 and TRBJ2-1. TRBV21-1 represents a pseudogene. The CDR3 has 8 residues. As DNA, the CDR3 is TGTGCCAGCGGGGAGCAGTTCTTC. This sequence encodes CASGEQFF.

V gene TRBV28 combines with J gene TRBJ1-1; the D gene is possibly TRBD1 (6 bases). The CDR3 totals 15 residues. Per the germline V gene, CDR1 is MDHEN and CDR2 is SYDVKM. V lost 8 bases and J lost 1, with 17 bases in between. The CDR3 region has the DNA TGTGCCAGCCTAGTACTAGGACAGAGGAACACTGAAGCTTTCTTT. It specifies CASLVLGQRNTEAFF.

The V gene is TRBV5-1, the J gene TRBJ2-1, with 10 bases fitting TRBD1. The V gene's germline CDR1 is SGHRS and CDR2 YFSETQ. The CDR3 is made up of 15 amino acids. V was clipped by 0 bases and J by 4 bases; unmatched bases: 1. The CDR3 loop is CASSLEGQGYNEQFF. For the CDR3, the DNA is TGCGCCAGCAGCTTGGAGGGACAGGGGTACAATGAGCAGTTCTTC.

This chain connects TRBV9 to TRBJ2-1; TRBD2 is a possible D gene (6 bases). The germline CDR1 and CDR2 sequences are SGDLS and YYNGEE. The CDR3 sequence is 16 residues long. V was pared by 3 bases and J by 4 bases, with 17 bases between. This CDR3 is CASSAHRDSLYNEQFF. The CDR3 region has the DNA TGTGCCAGCAGCGCCCACCGGGACTCTCTTTACAATGAGCAGTTCTTC.

The V call is TRBV29-1, the J call TRBJ2-1, with 11 bases lining up with TRBD1. Trimming removed 8 bases from V and 7 bases from J; junction bases left unmatched: 7. CDR3 length equals 13 residues. The germline gives CDR1 SQVTM, CDR2 ANQGSEA. The CDR3 DNA follows: TGCAGCTGCCGGGACAGGGGGAAGAATGAGCAGTTCTTC. Its translation is CSCRDRGKNEQFF.

V usage is TRBV29-1 and J usage is TRBJ2-1, with D perhaps TRBD1 (6 bases). The CDR3 runs 12 residues. Trimming shortened V by 7 bases and J by 9 bases, and 16 bases separated the two germline ends. Germline CDR1 reads SQVTM; CDR2 reads ANQGSEA. CDR3 loop: CSALRGSGEQFF. In DNA form, the CDR3 reads TGCAGCGCCCTTAGGGGGTCGGGTGAGCAGTTCTTC.

This chain connects TRBV29-1 to TRBJ2-5; no clear D. CDR1 SQVTM and CDR2 ANQGSEA come from the germline V gene. This CDR3 has 11 amino acids. The CDR3 here is CSGRFTETQYF. As DNA, the CDR3 is TGCTCGGGCAGGTTTACGGAGACCCAGTACTTC.

This rearrangement joins TRBV29-1 to TRBJ2-5; a weak D match, TRBD1 (5 bases). Trimming shortened V by 2 bases and J by 9 bases, and 19 bases separated the two germline ends. This CDR3 contains 14 residues. From germline, CDR1 is SQVTM and CDR2 ANQGSEA. CDR3 sequence reads: CSVESLAGLGAQYF. The DNA for the CDR3 is TGCAGCGTTGAAAGTCTTGCAGGGTTAGGCGCCCAGTACTTC.

This sequence joins TRBV9 and TRBJ2-2; TRBD1 matches at 7 bases. There are 17 residues in the CDR3. V was pared by 0 bases and J by 6 bases, with 11 bases of the junction left unmatched. The germline CDR1 and CDR2 sequences are SGDLS and YYNGEE. CDR3 coding DNA: TGTGCCAGCAGCGTAGGAACAGGGGAACTTAACGCCGGGGAGCTGTTTTTT. Its protein product is CASSVGTGELNAGELFF.

This chain uses TRBV6-5 with TRBJ2-2, with D perhaps matching TRBD2 (5 bases). In germline, CDR1 is MNHEY, CDR2 SVGAGI. The CDR3 loop spans 14 amino acids. Between the trimmed V and J ends, which lost 0 bases and 8 bases, there was a span of 10 bases. Here the CDR3 DNA reads TGTGCCAGCAGTTACTCCCCGCCGGGAGGGGAGCTGTTTTTT. It encodes CASSYSPPGGELFF.

The V gene is TRBV7-9, the J gene TRBJ2-3; 7 nucleotides line up with TRBD1. Germline CDR1 SEHNR, CDR2 FQNEAQ (reference sequence). This CDR3 is built from 14 residues. With 5 bases clipped from V and 3 bases from J, the junction kept 5 bases outside the gene matches. The CDR3 sequence: CASSGTALTDTQYF. The CDR3 coding sequence is TGTGCCAGCAGCGGGACAGCTCTAACAGATACGCAGTATTTT.

This chain joins TRBV4-3 and TRBJ1-2; possible D gene TRBD1, 5 bases. CDR3 length equals 16 residues. V was shortened by 0 bases and J by 2 bases, with 13 bases between the two germline ends. The germline CDR1 and CDR2 sequences are LGHNA and YSLEER. For the CDR3, the DNA is TGCGCCAGCAGCCAAGATGGGCCGACAGAAAACTATGGCTACACCTTC. Its translation: CASSQDGPTENYGYTF.

The chain combines TRBV25-1 with TRBJ2-4, with D unclear. CDR1 and CDR2 from the germline V gene are MGHDK and SYGVNS. V lost 3 bases, J lost 0 bases, and 9 bases lay in between. The CDR3 contains 15 residues. In DNA form, the CDR3 reads TGTGCCAGCAGTGAGAGTTCATTAGCCAAAAACATTCAGTACTTC. This encodes CASSESSLAKNIQYF. The full variable domain, completed using reference TRBV25-1 and TRBJ2-4, is EADIYQTPRYLVIGTGKKITLECSQTMGHDKMYWYQQDPGMELHLIHYSYGVNSTEKGDLSSESTVSRIRTEHFPLTLESARPSHTSQYLCASSESSLAKNIQYFGAGTRLSVL.

DNA for the CDR3: TGTGCCAGCAGCATGTGGCGACAGAGCCTAACTGAAGCTTTCTTT. It encodes CASSMWRQSLTEAFF. The chain links TRBV11-2 to TRBJ1-1, with a weak D call TRBD1 (5 bases). V was clipped by 5 bases and J by 5 bases, with 18 bases between them. Germline CDR1 and CDR2: SGHAT and FQNNGV. This CDR3 is 15 amino acids long.